One and the same sample provided the 26 T cell receptor beta chains below, sequenced in a study of T cell changes during pregnancy in multiple sclerosis. Measured with immunoSEQ multiplex PCR; TCRdb has only the in-frame clones, and not every one. This sample has 60,000 to 75,000 clones, with around 90% found just once. The sample in question was peripheral blood, obtained before pregnancy. The receptors come from a female donor with multiple sclerosis, enrolled in a pregnancy study.

The V and J genes are TRBV19 and TRBJ2-5; 11 positions agree with TRBD1. Losses at the gene ends were 4 bases for V and 5 bases for J; bases not matched to a gene: 6. Germline CDR1 reads LNHDA; CDR2 reads SQIVND (reference sequence). The CDR3 spans 15 residues. This chain's CDR3 is CASSRTGTGGETQYF. In nucleotides, the CDR3 is TGTGCCAGTAGTAGGACCGGGACAGGGGGGGAGACCCAGTACTTC.

This chain joins TRBV9 and TRBJ2-4, with 10 bases matching TRBD2. The CDR3 totals 20 residues. Looked up from germline, CDR1 is SGDLS and CDR2 is YYNGEE. The V segment lost 4 bases and the J segment 1 base; nucleotides outside the gene matches: 17. CDR3 in amino acids: CASSPRGERGGLGAKNIQYF. The DNA for the CDR3 is TGTGCCAGCAGCCCCCGTGGGGAGCGGGGGGGCCTGGGGGCCAAAAACATTCAGTACTTC.

The chain is built from TRBV5-1 and TRBJ2-7; a possible D gene is TRBD1 (5 bases). This CDR3 is 15 amino acids long. Trimming pared 0 bases from V and 2 bases from J, leaving 12 bases between. Germline lookup yields CDR1 SGHRS and CDR2 YFSETQ. CDR3 residues: CASSLDFDSTYEQYF. The CDR3 nucleotides read TGCGCCAGCAGCTTGGATTTTGACAGCACCTACGAGCAGTACTTC.

V and J are TRBV6-5 and TRBJ2-7; D might be TRBD1 (5 bases). Germline CDR1 MNHEY, CDR2 SVGAGI. Deletions cut 0 bases from V and 2 bases from J, with 11 bases between. The CDR3 covers 15 residues. The chain's CDR3 is CASSYSSQGPYEQYF. The CDR3 DNA follows: TGTGCCAGCAGTTACTCGAGCCAGGGTCCCTACGAGCAGTACTTC.

The chain employs TRBV9 and TRBJ1-1, with TRBD1 identical over 7 bases. The V and J ends lost 4 bases and 4 bases, in that order; junction bases with no gene match: 7. The germline V gene has CDR1 SGDLS and CDR2 YYNGEE. The CDR3 extends over 14 amino acids. CDR3 coding DNA: TGTGCCAGCAGCCGTACACAGGGGCCCACTGAAGCTTTCTTT. Protein product: CASSRTQGPTEAFF.

The chain uses TRBV7-9 and TRBJ1-1; 10 nucleotides agree with TRBD1. Germline-derived CDR1 and CDR2 are SEHNR and FQNEAQ (reference sequence). The CDR3 loop spans 17 amino acids. Trimming took 7 bases from V and 1 from J; bases not matched to a gene: 12. CDR3 in DNA: TGTGCCAGCACCCCTTCGTGGGGACAGGGGAAGAACACTGAAGCTTTCTTT. Protein product: CASTPSWGQGKNTEAFF. The full variable domain, rest sourced from reference TRBV7-9 and TRBJ1-1, is DTGVSQNPRHKITKRGQNVTFRCDPISEHNRLYWYRQTLGQGPEFLTYFQNEAQLEKSRLLSDRFSAERPKGSFSTLEIQRTEQGDSAMYLCASTPSWGQGKNTEAFFGQGTRLTVV.

This clone has just one count. This sequence joins TRBV7-9 and TRBJ2-1, with TRBD2 matching 9 bases. Trimming at V came to 1 base and at J to 2 bases, leaving 3 bases not matched to a gene. Germline CDR1 is SEHNR and CDR2 is FQNEAQ (reference sequence). The CDR3 is 16 residues long. The CDR3 sequence: CASSLVGTSPYNEQFF. The CDR3 DNA reads as TGTGCCAGCAGCTTAGTAGGGACTAGCCCCTACAATGAGCAGTTCTTC.

The rearrangement joins TRBV4-1 to TRBJ2-3; 10 bases match TRBD2. The CDR3 has 16 amino acids. The J segment lost 2 bases and the V segment lost 4 bases, leaving 6 bases of the junction unmatched. CDR1 and CDR2 (germline): MGHRA, YSYEKL. CDR3 residues: CASSPPLAGATDTQYF. CDR3 nucleotide sequence: TGCGCCAGCAGCCCCCCCCTAGCGGGGGCCACAGATACGCAGTATTTT.

The rearrangement joins TRBV15 to TRBJ1-2, with D possibly matching TRBD1 (5 bases). The CDR3 loop spans 16 amino acids. Per germline, CDR1 LNHNV and CDR2 YYDKDF (reference sequence). Trimming left V 3 bases short and J 4 bases short, with 18 bases between. CDR3: CATSSGGTRPPYGYTF. The DNA of the CDR3 is TGTGCCACCAGCAGCGGCGGGACTCGCCCACCCTATGGCTACACCTTC.

V usage is TRBV9 and J usage is TRBJ1-2, with 7 bases aligning to TRBD1. Germline CDR1 reads SGDLS; CDR2 reads YYNGEE. V gave up 0 bases and J gave up 4 bases; unmatched junction bases: 6. This CDR3 contains 15 residues. DNA of the CDR3: TGTGCCAGCAGCGTAGCCCAGGGGGGACTCTATGGCTACACCTTC. It encodes CASSVAQGGLYGYTF.

This clone is a singleton in its sample. In DNA form, the CDR3 reads TGTGCCACCAGCAGAATTAGGACTAGCGGGGGGGAGCTGTTTTTT. Translating gives CATSRIRTSGGELFF. The gene calls are TRBV15 and TRBJ2-2; TRBD2 matches 11 bases. In germline, CDR1 is LNHNV, CDR2 YYDKDF (reference sequence). This CDR3 is built from 15 residues. The ends lost 2 bases at V and 8 bases at J; junction bases unmatched: 4.

The chain has TRBV7-2 and TRBJ2-1; 8 nucleotides align to TRBD2. Germline V gives CDR1 SGHTA, CDR2 FQGNSA. With V trimmed by 3 bases and J by 3 bases, 13 bases remained unmatched. The CDR3 covers 18 residues. The CDR3 reads CASSFRNSGAFRYNEQFF. CDR3 bases: TGTGCCAGCAGCTTTCGAAATAGCGGGGCTTTTCGCTACAATGAGCAGTTCTTC.

This sequence joins TRBV6-5 and TRBJ1-1; tentative D call: TRBD1 (5 bases). This CDR3 is 15 amino acids long. V was clipped by 2 bases and J by 0 bases, with 10 bases between them. Germline values: CDR1 MNHEY, CDR2 SVGAGI. The CDR3 loop is CASSYPGGMNTEAFF. The CDR3 DNA sequence: TGTGCCAGCAGTTACCCGGGGGGTATGAACACTGAAGCTTTCTTT.

The table lists this clone with a few counts. The rearrangement uses TRBV9 and TRBJ1-1, with 8 bases identical to TRBD1. Germline values: CDR1 SGDLS, CDR2 YYNGEE. The junction had 3 bases not matched to a gene; V was cut back by 7 bases and J by 1 base. This CDR3 contains 13 residues. CDR3 bases: TGTGCCAGCGGGACAGGACCGAACACTGAAGCTTTCTTT. This sequence encodes CASGTGPNTEAFF. Together with reference TRBV9 and TRBJ1-1, the CDR3 gives the full variable domain: DSGVTQTPKHLITATGQRVTLRCSPRSGDLSVYWYQQSLDQGLQFLIQYYNGEERAKGNILERFSAQQFPDLHSELNLSSLELGDSALYFCASGTGPNTEAFFGQGTRLTVV.

In DNA, the CDR3 is TGCGCCAGCAGCCGACAGGGCGAGAACACTGAAGCTTTCTTT. Protein product: CASSRQGENTEAFF. The chain has TRBV5-1 and TRBJ1-1; 7 bases fit TRBD1. Germline CDR1 and CDR2: SGHRS and YFSETQ. Unmatched junction bases numbered 4, after V lost 4 bases and J lost 1 base. The CDR3 loop spans 14 amino acids. Filled out from reference TRBV5-1 and TRBJ1-1, the complete variable domain reads KAGVTQTPRYLIKTRGQQVTLSCSPISGHRSVSWYQQTPGQGLQFLFEYFSETQRNKGNFPGRFSGRQFSNSRSEMNVSTLELGDSALYLCASSRQGENTEAFFGQGTRLTVV.

V and J are TRBV6-5 and TRBJ2-2, with D hard to call. The CDR3 extends over 13 amino acids. Trimming took 7 bases from V and 5 from J, leaving 11 bases between them. Germline lookup yields CDR1 MNHEY and CDR2 SVGAGI. In DNA, the CDR3 is TGTGCCAGCACTCGGTCGAGAACCGGGGAGCTGTTTTTT. Translating gives CASTRSRTGELFF.

In DNA form, the CDR3 reads TGTGCCAGCAGCCCCCCCACTAGCGGCTACAATGAGCAGTTCTTC. Encoded protein: CASSPPTSGYNEQFF. The genes are TRBV7-9 and TRBJ2-1; 8 bases agree with TRBD2. V shed 5 bases, J shed 3 bases, and the junction held 6 bases outside the gene matches. CDR1 and CDR2 (germline): SEHNR, FQNEAQ (reference sequence). This CDR3 region has 15 residues.

The rearrangement joins TRBV19 to TRBJ2-3; D may be TRBD1 (5 bases). The length of the CDR3 is 12 residues. Germline V lookup: CDR1 LNHDA, CDR2 SQIVND (reference sequence). Trimming cost V 9 bases and J 5 bases, with 12 bases left between them. DNA for the CDR3: TGTGCCAGCACCAACAGGTTAGATACGCAGTATTTT. Residues: CASTNRLDTQYF.

Points on this clone: This specimen includes other DNA sequences encoding the same CDR3. V usage is TRBV6-1 and J usage is TRBJ1-1; D uncertain. V shed 1 base and J shed 0 bases, with 6 bases lying between them. Germline CDR1 is MNHNS and CDR2 is SASEGT. The CDR3 loop spans 14 amino acids. The CDR3 sequence is CASSEVPVNTEAFF. The DNA for the CDR3 is TGTGCCAGCAGTGAAGTGCCAGTGAACACTGAAGCTTTCTTT.

This clone was found once. The chain links TRBV9 to TRBJ2-3; D gene ambiguous. V lost 4 bases and J 3 bases, leaving 9 bases between the germline ends. This CDR3 is 13 amino acids long. Germline CDR1 and CDR2: SGDLS and YYNGEE. CDR3 protein: CASSPRGTDTQYF. CDR3 nucleotide sequence: TGTGCCAGCAGCCCCCGAGGAACAGATACGCAGTATTTT.

V usage is TRBV6-6 and J usage is TRBJ2-5; D possibly corresponds to TRBD1 (6 bases). The CDR3 is made up of 15 amino acids. V was pared by 0 bases and J by 9 bases, with 17 bases between. Per the germline V gene, CDR1 is MNHNY and CDR2 is SVGAGI (reference sequence). CDR3 coding DNA: TGTGCCAGCAGTTACTCCGCGAACAGGGCCGGGGCCCAGTACTTC. Residues: CASSYSANRAGAQYF.

This chain links TRBV21-1 with TRBJ1-2; TRBD1 was called by the table and not checked on the DNA. TRBV21-1 is a listed pseudogene. The CDR3 is made up of 16 amino acids. The CDR3 sequence: CASSKGRGGASYGYTF. In DNA, the CDR3 is TGTGCCAGCAGCAAAGGAAGAGGGGGCGCTTCCTATGGCTACACCTTC.

In its sample, this clone was seen a few times. This CDR3 is CASTDRGYEQYF. The CDR3, as DNA: TGTGCCAGCACCGACAGGGGTTACGAGCAGTACTTC. This sequence joins TRBV6-5 and TRBJ2-7, with 8 bases matching TRBD1. CDR1 and CDR2 (germline): MNHEY, SVGAGI. After removal of 7 bases from V and 4 bases from J, the junction contained 3 bases not matched to a gene. CDR3 length equals 12 residues.

The chain recombines TRBV7-9 with TRBJ2-3, with D uncertain. Germline CDR1 reads SEHNR; CDR2 reads FQNEAQ (reference sequence). This CDR3 has 12 amino acids. V dropped 8 bases and J dropped 4 bases, with 10 bases sitting between them. The CDR3 reads CASSPQADTQYF. The CDR3 DNA reads as TGTGCCAGCTCGCCACAAGCAGATACGCAGTATTTT.

The chain carries TRBV7-6 and TRBJ1-2; D is perhaps TRBD1 (6 bases). V dropped 3 bases and J dropped 4 bases, with 12 bases sitting between them. Germline V gene data show CDR1 as SGHVS and CDR2 as FNYEAQ. The CDR3 is 14 residues long. The CDR3 sequence is CASSLYRDIYGYTF. As DNA, the CDR3 is TGTGCCAGCAGCTTGTACAGGGATATCTATGGCTACACCTTC.

This sequence joins TRBV30 and TRBJ2-6; 7 nucleotides match TRBD1. V was clipped by 2 bases and J by 2 bases; unmatched bases: 3. The CDR3 is made up of 15 amino acids. Germline CDR1 reads GTSNPN; CDR2 reads SVGIG (reference sequence). The CDR3 loop is CAWSFQGAGANVLTF. The CDR3 DNA follows: TGTGCCTGGAGTTTCCAGGGGGCTGGGGCCAACGTCCTGACTTTC.